Listed here are 5 T cell receptor beta chains from one sample, sequenced in a study of blood T cell repertoires in COVID-19. The assay was immunoSEQ multiplex PCR, and TCRdb's table has in-frame clones only and misses some. The data hold 90,000 to 130,000 clones, with approximately 70% observed a single time. The sample comprised peripheral blood. The origin of the receptors is a woman aged 55-70 years with acute or convalescent COVID-19.

This chain connects TRBV9 to TRBJ1-6; D is possibly TRBD1 (5 bases). There are 15 residues in the CDR3. The V and J ends lost 0 bases and 7 bases respectively, with 11 bases between them. CDR1 and CDR2 from the germline V gene are SGDLS and YYNGEE. CDR3 in amino acids: CASSVGGSWNSPLHF. CDR3 coding DNA: TGTGCCAGCAGCGTAGGGGGCAGTTGGAATTCACCCCTCCACTTT.

The chain links TRBV28 to TRBJ2-1, with D possibly TRBD1 on 7 matching bases. With 5 bases removed from V and 4 bases from J, the gap between germline ends came to 18 bases. Germline V gene data show CDR1 as MDHEN and CDR2 as SYDVKM. The CDR3 loop spans 16 amino acids. CDR3 coding DNA: TGTGCCAGCAGTACTACCGCGGGACAGTGGTACAATGAGCAGTTCTTC. Protein sequence: CASSTTAGQWYNEQFF. The whole variable domain, remainder taken from reference TRBV28 and TRBJ2-1, is DVKVTQSSRYLVKRTGEKVFLECVQDMDHENMFWYRQDPGLGLRLIYFSYDVKMKEKGDIPEGYSVSREKKERFSLILESASTNQTSMYLCASSTTAGQWYNEQFFGPGTRLTVL.

The chain employs TRBV4-2 and TRBJ2-4, with 7 bases aligning to TRBD1. The junction had 4 bases not matched to a gene; V was cut back by 4 bases and J by 1 base. The CDR3 is 15 amino acids. The germline V gene has CDR1 LGHNA and CDR2 YNFKEQ. The CDR3: CASSPPGGAKNIQYF. CDR3 in DNA: TGTGCCAGCAGCCCCCCAGGGGGTGCCAAAAACATTCAGTACTTC.

This clone appeared a single time. The V call is TRBV28, the J call TRBJ2-1, with 7 bases fitting TRBD2. This CDR3 has 15 amino acids. From germline, CDR1 is MDHEN and CDR2 SYDVKM. Losses at the gene ends were 5 bases for V and 8 bases for J; bases not matched to a gene: 12. The CDR3 sequence is CASSVSMGGYHEQFF. The CDR3 nucleotides are TGTGCCAGCAGTGTATCTATGGGAGGGTACCATGAGCAGTTCTTC.

The rearrangement links TRBV7-6 to TRBJ2-5, with TRBD1 matching 8 bases. The length of the CDR3 is 15 residues. After removal of 3 bases from V and 2 bases from J, the junction contained 5 bases not matched to a gene. Germline CDR1 is SGHVS and CDR2 is FNYEAQ. This CDR3 is CASSFVGQGQETQYF. Here the CDR3 DNA reads TGTGCCAGCAGCTTCGTCGGACAGGGACAAGAGACCCAGTACTTC.